Included here is one T cell receptor (beta chain) sequence, with context. In its sample, this clone was seen a few times. Its antigen is currently not known. No qualities accompany the bases; no much larger clone lies one base away. Library generation was performed with the immunoSEQ multiplex PCR assay. RNA was extracted from all samples and reverse transcribed into cDNA, which served as template for TCR sequencing. SuperScript III was used to make first-strand cDNA, primed with a 2:1 mix of oligo-dT and random hexamers. Amplification bias was assessed with a synthetic immune receptor repertoire, and residual bias was removed computationally. Per the original workflow: Raw reads were preprocessed to remove errors, and CDR3 was defined by IMGT conventions from the conserved cysteine to phenylalanine. To get clonality, Shannon entropy was normalized by log2 of the number of productive unique TCRs and the result was subtracted from 1. Whether scalp clones were CD4 or CD8 was inferred by matching scalp TCRbeta sequences against CD4 and CD8 repertoires sorted from blood. The source is immuneACCESS, and TCRdb retained only in-frame sequences with V and J called. Part of the clones is not carried over; for the studies checked, unresolved V genes explain less than half of this, and the remainder is unexplained. V, J and clone size are those of that table, while D and trimming were read from the DNA. For this sample there are 100,000 to 150,000 clones; approximately 49% appear just once. Under 20% of the sample rests with the top ten.

Explained via the paper, the time point label denotes: baseline before oral tofacitinib. Lesional scalp punch biopsies and peripheral blood were obtained from alopecia areata patients. PBMCs were isolated by density centrifugation and stained for CD3, CD4 and CD8, and CD4+ and CD8+ T cells were sorted on a FACSAria. These data are taken from a study of CD8+ T cells in alopecia areata (dated 2018 in TCRdb). Study-level background: The treated patients took part in an open-label pilot trial in which moderate-to-severe alopecia areata was treated with oral tofacitinib at 5 to 10 mg twice daily. Tofacitinib was administered for 6 to 18 months, and 6 months of follow-up off drug were then conducted to assess delayed response and recurrence. High-throughput TCRbeta sequencing was used to examine T cell clonal expansion in alopecia areata in both the C3H/HeJ mouse model and human patients. Human TCRbeta sequencing covered scalp tissue and sorted CD4+ and CD8+ peripheral blood T cells from patchy and totalis/universalis alopecia areata patients and healthy controls. Tofacitinib-treated patients had biopsies at baseline and at 4 and 24 weeks of treatment, with a later scalp biopsy in several patients. Clonality in the scalp was compared among normal scalp (n=4), patchy alopecia areata scalp (n=8), and alopecia totalis/universalis scalp (n=8). RNA was extracted with the PAXgene miRNA kit for fixed scalp, the miRNeasy kit for PBMCs, and the RNeasy kit for mouse skin. TCRbeta CDR3 regions were amplified by immunoSEQ multiplex PCR with 35 Vbeta forward and 13 Jbeta reverse primers.

Findings and caveats that apply to the study as a whole: Shared TCR sequences between patients were less evident than in mice, which may be partly attributable to HLA diversity in the patient population. Scalp TCR repertoire analysis is complicated because resident alphabeta T cells in normal human skin are also sequenced, whereas mouse skin is dominated by gammadelta T cells. Lesional scalp, especially in alopecia totalis/universalis, showed higher clonality and more expanded CD8+ clones than normal scalp, suggesting antigenic drive.

From the cysteine up to the phenylalanine, the CDR3 has a length of 11 residues. Of all the DNA, just the CDR3 is kept, 33 bases in frame from base 1. Taken from the germline V gene, the CDR1 and CDR2 loops are SQVTM and ANQGSEA. V is reduced by 2 bases and J by 10 bases, leaving a spacing of 9 bases between them. The clonotype comes from a human donor with alopecia areata. This receptor chain uses TRBV29-1 and TRBJ2-1, with the D gene not confidently named. The input for sequencing was CD8+ T cells sorted from blood, taken at week 0. The CDR3 corresponds to CSVEYQIEQFF. The nucleotide sequence is TGCAGCGTTGAATACCAAATAGAGCAGTTCTTC.